This is a list of T cell receptor beta chains from one sample in a study of blood T cell repertoires in COVID-19. The data were produced by immunoSEQ multiplex PCR, yet TCRdb's version contains in-frame clones alone and is incomplete. The repertoire holds roughly 190,000 clones, about 95% seen once, with roughly 0.76% in the top ten. Sequenced input: peripheral blood. These receptors originate from a man in his thirties or forties with COVID-19, enrolled during active disease. Each CDR3 is given with its conserved first and last residue. Fields, in order: J gene, V gene, CDR3 protein.

>TRBJ1-3|TRBV30
CAWSLPGLSSGNTIYF
>TRBJ1-2|TRBV19
CASSMGGEGIYGYTF
>TRBJ1-5|TRBV28
CASSLSRGFSNQPQHF
>TRBJ2-7|TRBV2
CASSVDRPWDEQYF
>TRBJ2-6|TRBV6-6
CASAQAGTPANVLTF
>TRBJ1-1|TRBV7-9
CASSTQGAPEAFF
>TRBJ1-5|TRBV18
CASSLGQDSNQPQHF
>TRBJ1-6|TRBV27
CASSLSDRVNSPLHF
>TRBJ1-1|TRBV19
CASSIKTGRNTEAFF
>TRBJ1-5|TRBV6-5
CASSRQGNQPQHF
>TRBJ2-1|TRBV14
CASSHTSGGSYNEQFF
>TRBJ1-2|TRBV13
CASSLAAGGRFGYTF
>TRBJ2-7|TRBV29-1
CSVRETYEQYF
>TRBJ1-2|TRBV18
CASSPAGWDGYTF
>TRBJ1-4|TRBV9
CASSSTGGGEKLFF
>TRBJ1-2|TRBV3-1/TRBV3-2
CASSQGTESAGGYTF
>TRBJ1-1|TRBV6-5
CASSRTGGGNTEAFF
>TRBJ2-7|TRBV3-1/TRBV3-2
CASSQDLYEQYF